Reported below is one T cell receptor (beta chain). TCRdb's table, derived via immunoSEQ multiplex PCR, lists solely in-frame clones and lacks some. There are hundreds of thousands of clones in the sample; 75% to 85% occur only once, and 3.5% to 5.5% lies in the top ten. These data are taken from a study of blood T cell repertoires in COVID-19. Sequences were obtained from PBMCs or T cells enriched from blood (not recorded which). The TCR sequence derives from a young man with acute COVID-19.

The CDR3: CASSSEEYYGYTF. CDR3 coding DNA: TGTGCCAGTAGTAGTGAGGAATACTATGGCTACACCTTC. The rearrangement joins TRBV19 to TRBJ1-2; no clear D gene. V shed 4 bases and J shed 3 bases, with 9 bases lying between them. CDR3 length: 13 residues. Germline V gene sequence: CDR1 LNHDA, CDR2 SQIVND (reference sequence).